This T cell receptor beta chain was sequenced in a study of glioma-infiltrating T cells after dendritic cell vaccination. Time point described: after dendritic cell vaccination, including at tumor progression/relapse. Patients had residual fresh-frozen tumor tissue and more than two years of survival data. Trimming at V came to 9 bases and at J to 4 bases, leaving 4 bases not matched to a gene. This CDR3 has 13 residues. The germline CDR1 and CDR2 sequences are MNHEY and SVGAGI. Input was roughly 2.2 ug genomic DNA, or all available if less. The method was immunoSEQ multiplex PCR; TCRdb's version includes in-frame clones alone and lacks a portion of them. This table has some 78,000 clones, around 85% appearing once.

The source was blood, collected after dendritic cell vaccination. The receptor was derived from a human donor with glioblastoma. The gene calls are TRBV6-5 and TRBJ2-7, with TRBD2 matching 12 bases. The CDR3 DNA sequence: TGTGCCAGTTTACTAGCGGGAGGTTACGAGCAGTACTTC. Protein sequence: CASLLAGGYEQYF.